This TCR beta chain emerged from a study of blood T cell repertoires in COVID-19. TCRdb's copy holds only in-frame clones and misses some; the assay was immunoSEQ multiplex PCR. Seen here are approximately 350,000 clones, around 90% observed once, and the top ten hold under 4%. Sequenced sample: peripheral blood. This TCR derives from a woman aged 25 to 39 with COVID-19, enrolled during active disease.

The CDR3 loop is CASSFQENTEAFF. DNA of the CDR3: TGTGCCAGCAGTTTCCAGGAGAACACTGAAGCTTTCTTT. V is TRBV27 and J is TRBJ1-1; D call uncertain. The CDR3 covers 13 residues. The germline CDR1 and CDR2 sequences are MNHEY and SMNVEV (reference sequence). Trimming left V 3 bases short and J 1 base short, with 6 bases between.